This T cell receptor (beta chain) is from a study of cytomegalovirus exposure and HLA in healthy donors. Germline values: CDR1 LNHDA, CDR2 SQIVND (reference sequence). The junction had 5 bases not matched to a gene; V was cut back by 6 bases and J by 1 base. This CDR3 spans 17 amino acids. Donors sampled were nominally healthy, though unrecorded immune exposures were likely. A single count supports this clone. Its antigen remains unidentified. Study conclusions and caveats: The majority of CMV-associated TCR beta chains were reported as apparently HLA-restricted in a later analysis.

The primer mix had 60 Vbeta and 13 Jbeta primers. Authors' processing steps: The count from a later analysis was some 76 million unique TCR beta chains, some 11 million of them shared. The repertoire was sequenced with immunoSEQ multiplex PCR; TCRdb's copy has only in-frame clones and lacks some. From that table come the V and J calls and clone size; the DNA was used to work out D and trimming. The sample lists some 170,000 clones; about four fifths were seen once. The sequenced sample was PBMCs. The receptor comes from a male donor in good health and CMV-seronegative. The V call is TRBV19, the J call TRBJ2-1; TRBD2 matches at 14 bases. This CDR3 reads CASSRTSGRRSYNEQFF. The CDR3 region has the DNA TGTGCCAGTAGCAGGACTAGCGGGAGGCGTTCCTACAATGAGCAGTTCTTC.